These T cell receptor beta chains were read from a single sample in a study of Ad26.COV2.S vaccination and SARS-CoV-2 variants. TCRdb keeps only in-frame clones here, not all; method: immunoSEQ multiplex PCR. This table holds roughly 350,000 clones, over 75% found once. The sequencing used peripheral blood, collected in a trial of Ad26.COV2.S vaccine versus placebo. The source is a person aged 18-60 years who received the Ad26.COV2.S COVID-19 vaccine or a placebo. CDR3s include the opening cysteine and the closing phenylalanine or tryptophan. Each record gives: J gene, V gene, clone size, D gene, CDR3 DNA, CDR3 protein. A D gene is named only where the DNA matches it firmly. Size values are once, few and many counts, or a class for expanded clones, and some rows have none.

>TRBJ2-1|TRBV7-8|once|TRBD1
TGTGCCAGCAGCTTAGTTCTAGACAGGGACAATGAGCAGTTCTTC
CASSLVLDRDNEQFF
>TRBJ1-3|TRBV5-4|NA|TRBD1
TGTGCCAGCAGCTTGGTCGGACAGGGGTTTGGAAACACCATATATTTT
CASSLVGQGFGNTIYF
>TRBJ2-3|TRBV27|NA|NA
TGTGCCAGCAGTTTCTCCGCCGATACGCAGTATTTT
CASSFSADTQYF
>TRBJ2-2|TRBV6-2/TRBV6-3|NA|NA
TGTGCCAGCAGTAGGGGCCGGGGCCGCACCGGGGAGCTGTTTTTT
CASSRGRGRTGELFF
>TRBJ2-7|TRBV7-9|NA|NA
TGTGCCAGCAGCCCGTTCGGAGGTTCCTACGAGCAGTACTTC
CASSPFGGSYEQYF
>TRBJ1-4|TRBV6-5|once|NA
TGTGCCAGCATGTTGGCGCTGGATGAAAAACTGTTTTTT
CASMLALDEKLFF
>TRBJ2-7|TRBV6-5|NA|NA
TGTGCCAGCACCCCAGGGGGGGTCGGTGAGCAGTACTTC
CASTPGGVGEQYF
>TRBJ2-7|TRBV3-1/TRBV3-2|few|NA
TGTGCCAGCAGCCAAGGGTCCGACAGTTTTTTGGGGGAGCAGTACTTC
CASSQGSDSFLGEQYF
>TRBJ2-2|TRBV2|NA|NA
TGTGCCAGCATCCAAACGGGGGCCGGGGAGCTGTTTTTT
CASIQTGAGELFF
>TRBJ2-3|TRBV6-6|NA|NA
TGTGCCAGCAGTTACTCGAAGGCCAGGGGAACAGATACGCAGTATTTT
CASSYSKARGTDTQYF
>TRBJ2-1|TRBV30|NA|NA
TGTGCCTGGAGTGGAACTAGTATCTATGAGCAGTTCTTC
CAWSGTSIYEQFF
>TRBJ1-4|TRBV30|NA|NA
TGTGCCTGGAGTAGAGGTGAAAAACTGTTTTTT
CAWSRGEKLFF
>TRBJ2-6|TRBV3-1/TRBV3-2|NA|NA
TGTGCCAGCAGCCAATTTAGTACAGGGACTGGGGCCAACGTCCTGACTTTC
CASSQFSTGTGANVLTF
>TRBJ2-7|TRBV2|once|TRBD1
TGTGCCAGCAGCAAAAGGACAGGGGCCTACGAGCAGTACTTC
CASSKRTGAYEQYF
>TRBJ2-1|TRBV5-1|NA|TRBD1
TGCGCCAGCAGCGCCCGGGACAGGGGATACAATGAGCAGTTCTTC
CASSARDRGYNEQFF
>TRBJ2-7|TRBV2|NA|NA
TGTGCCAGCAGTGAAGCGGCAGCCTACGAGCAGTACTTC
CASSEAAAYEQYF
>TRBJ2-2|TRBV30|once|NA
TGTGCCTGGAGTGTACAAGGTACCGGGGAGCTGTTTTTT
CAWSVQGTGELFF
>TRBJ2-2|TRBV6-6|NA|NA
TGTGCCAGCAGCCGGGGGGCGGGGGCGGAGACCGGGGAGCTGTTTTTT
CASSRGAGAETGELFF
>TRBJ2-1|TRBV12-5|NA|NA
TGTGCTAGTGGTTTGGGCGCCGATCGCAATGAGCAGTTCTTC
CASGLGADRNEQFF
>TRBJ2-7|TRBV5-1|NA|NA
TGCGCCAGCAGCTCCACGTACGAGCAGTACTTC
CASSSTYEQYF
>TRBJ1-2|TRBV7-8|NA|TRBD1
TGTGCCAGCAGCCCCCGTCGTGGCCGGACAGGGACCAACTATGGCTACACCTTC
CASSPRRGRTGTNYGYTF
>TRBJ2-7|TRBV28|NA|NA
TGTGCCAGCAGCCGGACTAGGACAGCAACCTCCTACGAGCAGTACTTC
CASSRTRTATSYEQYF
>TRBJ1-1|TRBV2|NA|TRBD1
TGTGCCAGCGCCCGGACAGGGGCCTACACTGAAGCTTTCTTT
CASARTGAYTEAFF
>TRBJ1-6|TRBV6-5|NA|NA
TGTGCCAGCAGTTTTGGAGAGAGGTCACCCCTCCACTTT
CASSFGERSPLHF
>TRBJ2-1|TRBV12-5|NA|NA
TGTGCTAGTGGTCCTCGCGGGCCGGATGAGCAGTTCTTC
CASGPRGPDEQFF
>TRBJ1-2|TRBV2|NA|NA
TGTGCCAGCCTACCAGTGGACAGATATGGCTACACCTTC
CASLPVDRYGYTF
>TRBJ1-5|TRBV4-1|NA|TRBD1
TGCGCCAGCAGCCTATACGGGACAGCAAATCAGCCCCAGCATTTT
CASSLYGTANQPQHF
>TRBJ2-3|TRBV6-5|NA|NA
TGTGCCAGCAGTTACGGCGGGGAATGGGGCACAGATACGCAGTATTTT
CASSYGGEWGTDTQYF
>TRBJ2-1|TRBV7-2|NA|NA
TGTGCCAGCAGCCCGCAAAGTGGGACAACTTACAATGAGCAGTTCTTC
CASSPQSGTTYNEQFF
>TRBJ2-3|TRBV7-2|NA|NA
TGTGCCAGCGGTCCCCCGGGCGGCACGCCTAAGGCAGATACGCAGTATTTT
CASGPPGGTPKADTQYF
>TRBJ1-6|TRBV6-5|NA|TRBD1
TGTGCCAGCGGGACAGGGGACGGGGTAGGATCACCCCTCCACTTT
CASGTGDGVGSPLHF
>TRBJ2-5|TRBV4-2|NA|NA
TGTGCCAGCAGCCAAGAGGACGGGCGTGAGACCCAGTACTTC
CASSQEDGRETQYF
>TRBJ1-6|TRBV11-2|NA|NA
TGTGCCAGCAGCTCCGGCGCAGTTATGGCACCCCTCCACTTT
CASSSGAVMAPLHF
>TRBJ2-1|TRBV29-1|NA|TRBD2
TGCAGCGCCGAAGGACTAGCGGGGGGGCGGCAGTTCTTC
CSAEGLAGGRQFF
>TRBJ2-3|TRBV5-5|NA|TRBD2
TGTGCCAGCAGCCCCGGGACTAGCGGGGGGGCCGCTCAGTATTTT
CASSPGTSGGAAQYF
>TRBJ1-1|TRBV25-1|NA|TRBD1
TGTGCCACTGGACAGGGGGCTGGAGCTGAAGCTTTCTTT
CATGQGAGAEAFF
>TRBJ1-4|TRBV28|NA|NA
TGTGCCAGCAGTTTGCCGTACAGTGCAACTAATGAAAAACTGTTTTTT
CASSLPYSATNEKLFF
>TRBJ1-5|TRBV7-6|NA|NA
TGTGCCAGCAGCTTAGTAATCGGCAGGCTTGAGCCCCAGCATTTT
CASSLVIGRLEPQHF
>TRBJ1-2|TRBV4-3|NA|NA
TGCGCCAGCAGCCAGACAGGATATGGCTACACCTTC
CASSQTGYGYTF
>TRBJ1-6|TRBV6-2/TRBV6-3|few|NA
TGTGCCAGCAGTTCCGGGGACCTCGTCGTCTCACCCCTCCACTTT
CASSSGDLVVSPLHF
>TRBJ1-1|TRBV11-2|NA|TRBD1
TGTGCCAGCAGCCTCGTGGGGACAGGAAACCCCATTATGAACACTGAAGCTTTCTTT
CASSLVGTGNPIMNTEAFF
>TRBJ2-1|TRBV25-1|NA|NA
TGTGCCAGCAGTGAATACGGGGTCAATGAGCAGTTCTTC
CASSEYGVNEQFF
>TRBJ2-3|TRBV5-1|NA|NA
TGCGCCAGCAGCCCGGAGGCGAGAACAGGCACAGATACGCAGTATTTT
CASSPEARTGTDTQYF
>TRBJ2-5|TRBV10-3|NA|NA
TGTGCCATCAGTGTAGAAACGAAGGGTATTGAGGAAGAGACCCAGTACTTC
CAISVETKGIEEETQYF
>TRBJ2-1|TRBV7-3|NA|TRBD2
TGTGCCAGCAGCTCCGTAGCGGGGGCGGCCTACAATGAGCAGTTCTTC
CASSSVAGAAYNEQFF
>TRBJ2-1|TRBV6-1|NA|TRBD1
TGTGCCAGCAGTGAGGGGACAGGGTCGCACAATGAGCAGTTCTTC
CASSEGTGSHNEQFF
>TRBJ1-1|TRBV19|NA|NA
TGTGCCAGTGGTTTCGGTAAACCCGGTCGTTCTGAAGCTTTCTTT
CASGFGKPGRSEAFF
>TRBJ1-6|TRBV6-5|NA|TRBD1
TGTGCCATACTCAACAGGGGCAATAATTCACCCCTCCACTTT
CAILNRGNNSPLHF